This passage covers 9 T cell receptor beta chains from one sample sequenced in a study of Graves' ophthalmopathy and Graves' hyperthyroidism. Using RNA transcripts, the TCR beta CDR3 regions were amplified. Following a first-round RT-PCR that used HTBI primers, a second-round multiplex PCR was carried out. MiXCR, applied by TCRdb to the multiplex PCR reads, yields one record per CDR3 protein. The table has hundreds of thousands of distinct CDR3 sequences, 20% to 25% seen once. Sequenced sample: peripheral blood. These TCRs come from a young woman with stable Graves' hyperthyroidism. Some clones in this sample may be carry-over from other donors' samples.

In its sample, this clonotype was seen many times. Here the CDR3 reads CASFGGGYGYTF. CDR3 nucleotide sequence: TGTGCCAGCTTCGGGGGGGGCTATGGCTACACCTTC. The V call is TRBV27, the J call TRBJ1-2; D perhaps matches TRBD1 (5 bases). The germline V gene has CDR1 MNHEY and CDR2 SMNVEV (reference sequence). Between the trimmed V and J ends, which lost 8 bases and 4 bases, there was a span of 11 bases. The CDR3 is made up of 12 amino acids.

This clonotype has a count of ten or more. V is TRBV2 and J is TRBJ1-5, with 7 positions matching TRBD1. Trimming cost V 2 bases and J 8 bases; bases outside gene matches: 0. The germline CDR1 and CDR2 sequences are SNHLY and FYNNEI. This CDR3 region has 12 residues. CDR3 amino acids: CASSEQGEPQHF. The DNA for the CDR3 is TGTGCCAGCAGTGAACAGGGGGAGCCCCAGCATTTT.

The J gene is TRBJ2-2, the V gene TRBV30, with D uncertain. CDR1 is GTSNPN and CDR2 is SVGIG in the germline V gene (reference sequence). This CDR3 spans 13 amino acids. V dropped 2 bases and J dropped 7 bases, with 11 bases sitting between them. This chain's CDR3 is CAWSPTSLGELFF. The CDR3, as DNA: TGTGCCTGGAGTCCAACGTCCCTCGGGGAGCTGTTTTTT.

Ten or more counts support this clonotype. The chain combines TRBV19 with TRBJ1-1; D unclear. The CDR3 extends over 14 amino acids. V was clipped by 4 bases and J by 0 bases, with 9 bases between them. Germline-derived CDR1 and CDR2 are LNHDA and SQIVND (reference sequence). The CDR3 DNA is TGTGCCAGTAGTAGGTTGGAGATGAACACTGAAGCTTTCTTT. Residues: CASSRLEMNTEAFF.

This clonotype occurred a few times. The rearrangement joins TRBV28 to TRBJ2-7; 7 positions agree with TRBD1. The CDR3 runs 14 residues. V lost 0 bases, J lost 3 bases, and 2 bases stayed unmatched. Per the germline V gene, CDR1 is MDHEN and CDR2 is SYDVKM. The DNA of the CDR3 is TGTGCCAGCAGTTTATGGGACAGGCTCTACGAGCAGTACTTC. This translates into CASSLWDRLYEQYF. Full variable domain (remainder filled in from reference TRBV28 and TRBJ2-7): DVKVTQSSRYLVKRTGEKVFLECVQDMDHENMFWYRQDPGLGLRLIYFSYDVKMKEKGDIPEGYSVSREKKERFSLILESASTNQTSMYLCASSLWDRLYEQYFGPGTRLTVT.

This clonotype was seen a handful of times. The V gene is TRBV20-1, the J gene TRBJ1-1; D may be TRBD1 (6 bases). Per germline, CDR1 DFQATT and CDR2 SNEGSKA (reference sequence). With 3 bases removed from V and 4 bases from J, the gap between germline ends came to 18 bases. CDR3 length: 15 amino acids. The CDR3 DNA is TGCAGTGCTAGTTCGGACAGCGTGGTCGGCACTGAAGCTTTCTTT. This gives the protein CSASSDSVVGTEAFF.

In this sample, this clonotype turned up many times. This chain joins TRBV7-9 and TRBJ1-2, with D hard to call. V was clipped by 0 bases and J by 4 bases, with 12 bases between them. Germline lookup yields CDR1 SEHNR and CDR2 FQNEAQ (reference sequence). The CDR3 consists of 15 residues. CDR3 region: CASSLALEPIYGYTF. In DNA, the CDR3 is TGTGCCAGCAGCTTAGCGCTGGAACCGATCTATGGCTACACCTTC.

In the case of this clonotype: Its ends do not fully match the called genes, so a read error is possible. This sequence joins TRBV12-3 or TRBV12-4 and TRBJ2-7, with D perhaps being TRBD1 or TRBD2 (6 bases each). The CDR3 is 14 residues long. The CDR3 DNA is TGTGCCAGCAGTTCCCTCAGGGGAGGAGACGAGCAGTGCTTC. It yields the protein CASSSLRGGDEQCF.

The chain is built from TRBV5-5 and TRBJ1-1; D might be TRBD1 (5 bases). Trimming removed 5 bases from V and 5 bases from J, with 16 bases in between. Looked up from germline, CDR1 is SGHKS and CDR2 is YYEKEE (reference sequence). This CDR3 has 14 amino acids. In DNA, the CDR3 is TGTGCCAGCAGTAATGTAGGGGTCTCAACTGAAGCTTTCTTT. It codes for CASSNVGVSTEAFF.